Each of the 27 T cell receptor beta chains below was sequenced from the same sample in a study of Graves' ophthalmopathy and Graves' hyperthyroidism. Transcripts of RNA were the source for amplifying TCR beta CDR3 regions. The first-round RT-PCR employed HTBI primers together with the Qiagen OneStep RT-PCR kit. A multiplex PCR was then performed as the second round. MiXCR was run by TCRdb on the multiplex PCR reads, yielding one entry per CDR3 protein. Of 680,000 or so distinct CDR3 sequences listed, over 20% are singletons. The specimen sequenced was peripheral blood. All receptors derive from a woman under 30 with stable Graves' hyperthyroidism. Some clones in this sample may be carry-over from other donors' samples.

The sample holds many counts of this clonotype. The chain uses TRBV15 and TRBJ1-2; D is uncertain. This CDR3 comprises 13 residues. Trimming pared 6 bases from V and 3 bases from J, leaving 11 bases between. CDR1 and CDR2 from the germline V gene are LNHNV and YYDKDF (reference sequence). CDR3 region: CATSLGGDYGYTF. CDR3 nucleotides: TGTGCCACCAGTCTCGGAGGAGACTATGGCTACACCTTC.

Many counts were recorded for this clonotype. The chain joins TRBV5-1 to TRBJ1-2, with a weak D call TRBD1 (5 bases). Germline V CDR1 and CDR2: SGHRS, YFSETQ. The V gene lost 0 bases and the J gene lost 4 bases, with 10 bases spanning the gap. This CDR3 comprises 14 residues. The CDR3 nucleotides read TGCGCCAGCAGCTTGGCCGCTACAGGCTATGGCTACACCTTC. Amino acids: CASSLAATGYGYTF.

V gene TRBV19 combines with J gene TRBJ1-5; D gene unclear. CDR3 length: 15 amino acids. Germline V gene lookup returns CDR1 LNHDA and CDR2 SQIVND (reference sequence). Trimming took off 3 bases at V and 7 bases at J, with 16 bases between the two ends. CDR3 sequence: CASSMSTEPRQPQHF. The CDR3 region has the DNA TGTGCCAGTAGTATGTCAACGGAACCAAGACAGCCCCAGCATTTT. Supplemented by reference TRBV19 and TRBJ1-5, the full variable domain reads DGGITQSPKYLFRKEGQNVTLSCEQNLNHDAMYWYRQDPGQGLRLIYYSQIVNDFQKGDIAEGYSVSREKKESFPLTVTSAQKNPTAFYLCASSMSTEPRQPQHFGDGTRLSIL.

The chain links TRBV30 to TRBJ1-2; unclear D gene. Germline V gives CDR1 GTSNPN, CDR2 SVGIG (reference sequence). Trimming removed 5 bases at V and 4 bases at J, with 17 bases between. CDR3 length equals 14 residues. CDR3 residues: CAWATLPLGYGYTF. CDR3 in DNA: TGTGCCTGGGCAACTCTCCCGTTGGGCTATGGCTACACCTTC.

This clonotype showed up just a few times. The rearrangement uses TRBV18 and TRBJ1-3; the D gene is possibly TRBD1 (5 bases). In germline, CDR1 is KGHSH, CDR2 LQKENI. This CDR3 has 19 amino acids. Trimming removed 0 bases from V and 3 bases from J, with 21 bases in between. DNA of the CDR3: TGTGCCAGCTCACCACCGCGGGACGGTCCTATTCTGGGTGGAAACACCATATATTTT. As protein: CASSPPRDGPILGGNTIYF.

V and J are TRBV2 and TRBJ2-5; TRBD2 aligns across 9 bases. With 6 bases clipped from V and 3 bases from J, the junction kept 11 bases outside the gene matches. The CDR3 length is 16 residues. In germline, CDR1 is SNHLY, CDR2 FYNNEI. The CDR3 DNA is TGTGCCAGCAGCGACGGTCTCGCGGGGGGGGAAGAGACCCAGTACTTC. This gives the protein CASSDGLAGGEETQYF.

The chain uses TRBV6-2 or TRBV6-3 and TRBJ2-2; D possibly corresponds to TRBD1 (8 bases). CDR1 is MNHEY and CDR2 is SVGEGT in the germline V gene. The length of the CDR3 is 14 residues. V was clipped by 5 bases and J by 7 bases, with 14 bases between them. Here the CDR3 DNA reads TGTGCCAGCAGTGCGACAGGGGAGGGCGGGGAGCTGTTTTTT. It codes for CASSATGEGGELFF.

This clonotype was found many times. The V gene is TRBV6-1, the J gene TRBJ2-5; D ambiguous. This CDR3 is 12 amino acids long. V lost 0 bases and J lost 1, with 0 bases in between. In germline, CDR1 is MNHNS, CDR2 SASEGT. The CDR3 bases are TGTGCCAGCAGTGAAGCCCAAGAGACCCAGTACTTC. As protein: CASSEAQETQYF.

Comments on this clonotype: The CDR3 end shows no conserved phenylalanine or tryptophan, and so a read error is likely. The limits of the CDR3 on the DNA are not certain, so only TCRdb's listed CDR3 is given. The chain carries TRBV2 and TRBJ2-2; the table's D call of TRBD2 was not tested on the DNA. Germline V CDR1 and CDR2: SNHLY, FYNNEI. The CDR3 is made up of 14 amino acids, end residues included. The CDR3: CASRASVVPGELLL.

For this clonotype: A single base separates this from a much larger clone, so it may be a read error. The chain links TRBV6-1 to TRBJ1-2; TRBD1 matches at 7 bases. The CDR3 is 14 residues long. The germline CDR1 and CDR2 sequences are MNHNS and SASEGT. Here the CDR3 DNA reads TGTGCCAGCAGTCGACAGGGCGGTAGCTATGGCTTCACCTTC. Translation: CASSRQGGSYGFTF.

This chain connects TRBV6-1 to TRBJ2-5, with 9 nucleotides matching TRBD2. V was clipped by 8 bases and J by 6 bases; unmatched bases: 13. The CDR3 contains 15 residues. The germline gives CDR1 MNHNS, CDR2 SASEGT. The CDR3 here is CASVRGGARPKTQYF. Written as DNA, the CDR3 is TGTGCCAGCGTCCGCGGGGGGGCTAGGCCGAAGACCCAGTACTTC.

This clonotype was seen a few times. The DNA for the CDR3 is TGCGCCAGCCCCCATTTGGCAGGGTACACCTCCAATCAGCCCCAGCATTTT. Translated: CASPHLAGYTSNQPQHF. The chain links TRBV4-1 to TRBJ1-5; D is perhaps TRBD1 (5 bases). V lost 8 bases, J lost 3 bases, and 23 bases lay in between. There are 17 residues in the CDR3. Germline lookup yields CDR1 MGHRA and CDR2 YSYEKL.

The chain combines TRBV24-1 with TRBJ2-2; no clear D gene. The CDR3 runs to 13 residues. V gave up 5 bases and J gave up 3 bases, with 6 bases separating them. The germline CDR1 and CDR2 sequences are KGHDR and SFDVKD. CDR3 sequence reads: CATSGTDTGELFF. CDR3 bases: TGTGCCACCAGTGGGACCGACACCGGGGAGCTGTTTTTT.

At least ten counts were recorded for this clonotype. In nucleotides, the CDR3 is TGTGCCAGCAGCTTGAAGGTTTCGTCGGAGGGGGAAGAGACCCAGTACTTC. This encodes CASSLKVSSEGEETQYF. The chain combines TRBV6-1 with TRBJ2-5, with D possibly called TRBD1 or TRBD2 (6 bases each). V lost 6 bases and J 3 bases, leaving 23 bases between the germline ends. CDR1 MNHNS and CDR2 SASEGT come from the germline V gene. CDR3 length equals 17 residues.

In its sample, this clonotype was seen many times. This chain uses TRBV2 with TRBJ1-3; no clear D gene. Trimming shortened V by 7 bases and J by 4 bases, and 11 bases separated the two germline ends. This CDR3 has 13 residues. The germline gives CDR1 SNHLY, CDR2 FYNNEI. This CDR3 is CASIAGFGNTIYF. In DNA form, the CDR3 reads TGTGCCAGCATAGCGGGGTTCGGAAACACCATATATTTT.

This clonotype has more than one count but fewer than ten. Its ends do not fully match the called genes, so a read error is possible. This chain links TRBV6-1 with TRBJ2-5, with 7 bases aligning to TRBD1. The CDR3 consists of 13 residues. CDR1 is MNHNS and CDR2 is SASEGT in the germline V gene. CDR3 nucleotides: TGTGCCATCAGTGAACAGGGGCAAGAGACCCAGTACTTC. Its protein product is CAISEQGQETQYF.

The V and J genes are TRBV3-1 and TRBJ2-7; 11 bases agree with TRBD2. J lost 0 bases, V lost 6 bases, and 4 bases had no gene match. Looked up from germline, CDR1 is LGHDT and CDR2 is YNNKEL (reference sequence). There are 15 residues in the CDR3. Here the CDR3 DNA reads TGTGCCAGCAGTGATACTAGCGGGAGCTCCTACGAGCAGTACTTC. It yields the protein CASSDTSGSSYEQYF.

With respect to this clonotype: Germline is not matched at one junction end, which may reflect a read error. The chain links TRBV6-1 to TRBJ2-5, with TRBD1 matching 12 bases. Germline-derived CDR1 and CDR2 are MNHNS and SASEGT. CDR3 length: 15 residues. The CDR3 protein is CVSSTGQGAVETKYF. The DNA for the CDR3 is TGTGTCAGCAGTACGGGACAGGGGGCGGTTGAGACCAAGTACTTC.

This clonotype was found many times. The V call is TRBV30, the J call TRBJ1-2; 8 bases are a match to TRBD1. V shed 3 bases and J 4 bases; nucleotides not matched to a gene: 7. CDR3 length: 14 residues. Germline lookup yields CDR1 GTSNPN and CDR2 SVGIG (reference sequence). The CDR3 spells CAWSPGGAAYGYTF. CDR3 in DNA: TGTGCCTGGAGCCCAGGGGGCGCGGCCTATGGCTACACCTTC.

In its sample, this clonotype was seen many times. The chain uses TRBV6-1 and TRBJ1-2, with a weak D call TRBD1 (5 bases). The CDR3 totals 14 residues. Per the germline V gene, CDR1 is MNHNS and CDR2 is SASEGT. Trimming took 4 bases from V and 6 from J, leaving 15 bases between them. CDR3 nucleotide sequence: TGTGCCAGCAGTGGGTGGGGGACTTCGAATGGCTACACCTTC. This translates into CASSGWGTSNGYTF.

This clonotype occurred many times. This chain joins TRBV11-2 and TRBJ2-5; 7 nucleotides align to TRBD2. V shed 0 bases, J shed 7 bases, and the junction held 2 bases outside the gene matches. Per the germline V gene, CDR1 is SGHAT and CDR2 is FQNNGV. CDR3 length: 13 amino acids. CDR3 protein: CASSLEPGGTQYF. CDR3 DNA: TGTGCCAGCAGCTTAGAACCGGGAGGGACCCAGTACTTC.

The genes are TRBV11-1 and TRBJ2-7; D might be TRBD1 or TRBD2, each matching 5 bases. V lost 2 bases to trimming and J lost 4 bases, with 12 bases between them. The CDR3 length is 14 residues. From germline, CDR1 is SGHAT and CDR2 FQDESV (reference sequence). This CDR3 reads CASSLSGTPYEQYV. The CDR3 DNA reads TGTGCCAGCAGCTTATCCGGGACGCCTTACGAGCAGTACGTC.

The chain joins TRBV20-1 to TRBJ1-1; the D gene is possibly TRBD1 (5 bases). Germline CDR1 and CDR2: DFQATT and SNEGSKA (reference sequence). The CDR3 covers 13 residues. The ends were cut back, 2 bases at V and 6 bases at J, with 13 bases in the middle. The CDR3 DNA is TGCAGTGCTAGACGGGACGCTTGGCCTGAAGCTTTCTTT. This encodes CSARRDAWPEAFF.

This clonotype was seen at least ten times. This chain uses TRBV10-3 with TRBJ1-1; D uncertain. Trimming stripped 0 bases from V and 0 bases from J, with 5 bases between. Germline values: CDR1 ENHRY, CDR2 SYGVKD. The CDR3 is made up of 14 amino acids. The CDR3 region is CAISESRLNTEAFF. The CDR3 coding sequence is TGTGCCATCAGTGAGTCACGGTTGAACACTGAAGCTTTCTTT.

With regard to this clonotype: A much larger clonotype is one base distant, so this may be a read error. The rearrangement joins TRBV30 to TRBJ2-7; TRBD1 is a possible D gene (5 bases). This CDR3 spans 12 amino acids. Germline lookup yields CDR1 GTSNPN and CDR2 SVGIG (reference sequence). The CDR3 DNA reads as TGTGCCTGGGCGGAGACAGCTTACGAGCAGTGCTTC. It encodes CAWAETAYEQCF.

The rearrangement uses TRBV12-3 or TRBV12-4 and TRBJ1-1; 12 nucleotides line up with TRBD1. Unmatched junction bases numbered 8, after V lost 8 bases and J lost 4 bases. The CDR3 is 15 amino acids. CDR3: CASPPGQGASTEAFF. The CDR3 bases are TGTGCCAGCCCACCGGGACAGGGGGCGAGCACTGAAGCTTTCTTT.

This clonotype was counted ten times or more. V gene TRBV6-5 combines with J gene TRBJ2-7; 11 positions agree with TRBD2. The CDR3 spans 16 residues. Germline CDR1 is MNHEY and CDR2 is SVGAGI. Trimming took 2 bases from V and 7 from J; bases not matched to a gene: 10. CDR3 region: CASSYARLAGIGEQYF. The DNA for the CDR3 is TGTGCCAGCAGTTACGCCCGACTAGCGGGGATAGGTGAGCAGTACTTC.